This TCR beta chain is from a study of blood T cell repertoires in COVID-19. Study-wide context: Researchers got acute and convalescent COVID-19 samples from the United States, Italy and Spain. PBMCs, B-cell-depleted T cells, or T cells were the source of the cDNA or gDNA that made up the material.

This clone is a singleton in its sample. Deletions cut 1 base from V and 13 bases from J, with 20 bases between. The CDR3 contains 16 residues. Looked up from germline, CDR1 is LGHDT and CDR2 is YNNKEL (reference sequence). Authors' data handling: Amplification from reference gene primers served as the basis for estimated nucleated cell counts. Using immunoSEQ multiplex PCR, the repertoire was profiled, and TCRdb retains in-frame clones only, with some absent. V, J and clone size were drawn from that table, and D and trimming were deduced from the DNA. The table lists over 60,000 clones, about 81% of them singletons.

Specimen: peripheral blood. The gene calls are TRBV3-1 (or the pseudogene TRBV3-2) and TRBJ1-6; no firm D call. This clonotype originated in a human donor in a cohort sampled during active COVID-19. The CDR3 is CASSQVGRRTINPLHF. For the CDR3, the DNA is TGTGCCAGCAGCCAAGTAGGGAGGCGGACTATTAATCCCCTCCACTTT.